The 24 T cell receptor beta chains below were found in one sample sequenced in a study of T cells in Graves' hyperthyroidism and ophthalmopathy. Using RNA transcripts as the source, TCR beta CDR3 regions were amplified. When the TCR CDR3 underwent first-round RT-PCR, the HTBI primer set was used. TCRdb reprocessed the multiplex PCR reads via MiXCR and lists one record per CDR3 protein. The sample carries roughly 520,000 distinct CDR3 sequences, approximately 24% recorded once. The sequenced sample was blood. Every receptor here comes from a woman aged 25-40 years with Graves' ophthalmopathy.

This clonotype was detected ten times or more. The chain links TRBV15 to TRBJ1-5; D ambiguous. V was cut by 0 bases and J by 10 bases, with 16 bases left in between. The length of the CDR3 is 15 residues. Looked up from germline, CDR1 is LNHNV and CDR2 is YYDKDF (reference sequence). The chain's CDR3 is CATSRDQGSFLPQHF. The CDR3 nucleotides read TGTGCCACCAGCAGAGATCAAGGTAGTTTTCTCCCCCAGCATTTT.

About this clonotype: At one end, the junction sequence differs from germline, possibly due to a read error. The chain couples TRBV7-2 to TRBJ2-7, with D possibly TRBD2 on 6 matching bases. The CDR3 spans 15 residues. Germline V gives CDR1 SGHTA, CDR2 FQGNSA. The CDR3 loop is CASSPLGVGGYDQYF. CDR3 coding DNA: TGTGCCAGCAGCCCCTTGGGGGTCGGGGGTTACGATCAGTACTTC.

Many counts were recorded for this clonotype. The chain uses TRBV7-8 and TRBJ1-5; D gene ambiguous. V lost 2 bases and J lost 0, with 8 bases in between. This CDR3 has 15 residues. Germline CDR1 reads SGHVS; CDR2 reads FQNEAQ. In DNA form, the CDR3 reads TGTGCCAGCAGCTTAAGACGGTTTAGCAATCAGCCCCAGCATTTT. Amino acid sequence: CASSLRRFSNQPQHF.

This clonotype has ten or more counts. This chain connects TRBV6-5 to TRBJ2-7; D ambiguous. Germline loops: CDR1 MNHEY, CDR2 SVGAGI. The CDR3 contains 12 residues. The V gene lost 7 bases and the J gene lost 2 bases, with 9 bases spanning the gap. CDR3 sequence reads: CASIYGAYEQYF. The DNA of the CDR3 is TGTGCCAGCATATATGGAGCCTACGAGCAGTACTTC.

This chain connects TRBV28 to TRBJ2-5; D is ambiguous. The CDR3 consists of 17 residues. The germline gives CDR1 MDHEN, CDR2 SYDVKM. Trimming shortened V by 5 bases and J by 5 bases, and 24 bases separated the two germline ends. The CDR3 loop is CASSPSILGSSMETQYF. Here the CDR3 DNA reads TGTGCCAGCAGTCCCTCAATCCTAGGAAGCTCTATGGAGACCCAGTACTTC.

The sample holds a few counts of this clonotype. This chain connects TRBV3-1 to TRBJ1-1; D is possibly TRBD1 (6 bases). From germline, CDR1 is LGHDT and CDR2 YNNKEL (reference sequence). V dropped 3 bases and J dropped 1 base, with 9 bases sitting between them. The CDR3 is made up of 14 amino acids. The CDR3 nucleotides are TGTGCCAGCAGCCATGCGGACAGGAACACTGAAGCTTTCTTT. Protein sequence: CASSHADRNTEAFF. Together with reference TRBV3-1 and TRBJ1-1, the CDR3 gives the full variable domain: DTAVSQTPKYLVTQMGNDKSIKCEQNLGHDTMYWYKQDSKKFLKIMFSYNNKELIINETVPNRFSPKSPDKAHLNLHINSLELGDSAVYFCASSHADRNTEAFFGQGTRLTVV.

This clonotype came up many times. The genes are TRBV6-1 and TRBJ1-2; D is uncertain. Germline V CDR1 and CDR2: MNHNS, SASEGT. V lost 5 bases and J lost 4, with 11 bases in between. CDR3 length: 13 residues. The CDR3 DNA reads TGTGCCAGCAGTCCCAACAAGTTCTATGGCTACACCTTC. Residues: CASSPNKFYGYTF.

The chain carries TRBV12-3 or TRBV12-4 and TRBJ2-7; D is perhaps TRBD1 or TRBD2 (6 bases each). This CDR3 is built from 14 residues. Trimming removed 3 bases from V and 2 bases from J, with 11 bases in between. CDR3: CASSFGGRAYEQYF. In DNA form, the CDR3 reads TGTGCCAGCAGTTTTGGGGGGCGAGCCTACGAGCAGTACTTC.

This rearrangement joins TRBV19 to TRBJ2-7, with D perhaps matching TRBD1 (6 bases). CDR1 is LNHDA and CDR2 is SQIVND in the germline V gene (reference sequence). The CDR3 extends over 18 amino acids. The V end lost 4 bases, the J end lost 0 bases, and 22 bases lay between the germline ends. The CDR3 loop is CASSSPHRGRGDSYEQYF. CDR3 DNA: TGTGCCAGTAGTAGCCCACACCGAGGCAGGGGCGACTCCTACGAGCAGTACTTC.

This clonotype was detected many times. The CDR3 sequence is CASSYSKRGIEGYTF. DNA of the CDR3: TGTGCCAGCAGTTACTCGAAACGTGGGATCGAGGGCTACACCTTC. The V and J genes are TRBV6-5 and TRBJ1-2; D is undetermined. From germline, CDR1 is MNHEY and CDR2 SVGAGI. The CDR3 runs 15 residues. V was cut by 0 bases and J by 8 bases, with 16 bases left in between.

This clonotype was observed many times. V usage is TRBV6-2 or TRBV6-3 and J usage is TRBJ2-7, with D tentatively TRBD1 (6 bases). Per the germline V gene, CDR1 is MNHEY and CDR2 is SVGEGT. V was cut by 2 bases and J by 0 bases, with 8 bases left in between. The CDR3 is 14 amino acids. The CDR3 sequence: CASSYGTYSYEQYF. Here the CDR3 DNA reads TGTGCCAGCAGTTACGGGACATACTCCTACGAGCAGTACTTC.

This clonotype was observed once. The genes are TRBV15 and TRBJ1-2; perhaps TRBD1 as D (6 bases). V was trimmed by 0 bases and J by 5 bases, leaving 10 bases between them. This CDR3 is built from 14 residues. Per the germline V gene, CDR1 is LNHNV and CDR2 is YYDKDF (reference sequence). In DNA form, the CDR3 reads TGTGCCACCAGCAGAGAAGGGGGGGGGTATGGCTACACCTTC. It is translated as CATSREGGGYGYTF.

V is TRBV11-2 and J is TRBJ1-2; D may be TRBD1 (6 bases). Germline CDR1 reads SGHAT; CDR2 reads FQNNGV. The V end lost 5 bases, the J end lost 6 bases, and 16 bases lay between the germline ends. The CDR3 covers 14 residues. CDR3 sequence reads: CASSPGGTTHGYTF. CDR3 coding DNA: TGTGCCAGCAGCCCAGGAGGGACAACCCATGGCTACACCTTC. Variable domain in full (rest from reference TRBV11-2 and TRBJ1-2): EAGVAQSPRYKIIEKRQSVAFWCNPISGHATLYWYQQILGQGPKLLIQFQNNGVVDDSQLPKDRFSAERLKGVDSTLKIQPAKLEDSAVYLCASSPGGTTHGYTFGSGTRLTVV.

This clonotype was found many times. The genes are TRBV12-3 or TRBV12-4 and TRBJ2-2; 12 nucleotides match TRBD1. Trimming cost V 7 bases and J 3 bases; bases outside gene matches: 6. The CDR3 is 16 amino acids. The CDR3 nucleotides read TGTGCCAGCAACCTGGGACAGGGGGCGGACACCGGGGAGCTGTTTTTT. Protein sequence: CASNLGQGADTGELFF.

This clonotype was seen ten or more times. This chain's CDR3 is CASSRDREQSEQYF. CDR3 bases: TGTGCCAGCAGCCGCGACAGGGAGCAGTCCGAGCAGTACTTC. V is TRBV7-6 and J is TRBJ2-7; 7 nucleotides agree with TRBD1. Germline CDR1 and CDR2: SGHVS and FNYEAQ. J was trimmed by 6 bases and V by 5 bases; bases with no gene match: 10. The CDR3 is 14 amino acids.

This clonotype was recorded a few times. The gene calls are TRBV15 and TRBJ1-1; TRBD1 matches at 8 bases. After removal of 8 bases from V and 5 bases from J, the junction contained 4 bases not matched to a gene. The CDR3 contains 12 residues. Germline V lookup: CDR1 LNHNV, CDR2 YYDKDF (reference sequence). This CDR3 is CATGQGRTEAFF. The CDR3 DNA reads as TGTGCCACCGGACAGGGTAGGACTGAAGCTTTCTTT.

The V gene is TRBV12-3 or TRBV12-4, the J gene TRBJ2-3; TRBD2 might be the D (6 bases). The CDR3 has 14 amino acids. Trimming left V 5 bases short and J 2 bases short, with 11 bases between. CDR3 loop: CASSGGTYTDTQYF. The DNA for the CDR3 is TGTGCCAGCAGTGGGGGGACCTACACAGATACGCAGTATTTT.

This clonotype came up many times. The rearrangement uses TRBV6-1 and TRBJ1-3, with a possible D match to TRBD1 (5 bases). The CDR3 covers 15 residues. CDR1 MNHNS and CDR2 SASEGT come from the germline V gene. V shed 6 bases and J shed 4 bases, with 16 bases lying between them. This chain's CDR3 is CASRPTGTAGNTIYF. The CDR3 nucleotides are TGTGCCAGCAGGCCTACCGGGACGGCCGGAAACACCATATATTTT.

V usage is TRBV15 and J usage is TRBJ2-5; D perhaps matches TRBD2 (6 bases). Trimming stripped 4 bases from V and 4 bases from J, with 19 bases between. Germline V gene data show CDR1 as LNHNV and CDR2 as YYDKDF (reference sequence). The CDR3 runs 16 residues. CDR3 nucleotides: TGTGCCACCAGCAATGGGGGGAGAGGCGTAATAGAGACCCAGTACTTC. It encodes CATSNGGRGVIETQYF.

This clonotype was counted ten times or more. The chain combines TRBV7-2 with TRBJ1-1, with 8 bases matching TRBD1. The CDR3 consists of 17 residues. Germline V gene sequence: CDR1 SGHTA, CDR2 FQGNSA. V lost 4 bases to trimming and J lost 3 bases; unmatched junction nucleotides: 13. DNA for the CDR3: TGTGCCAGCAGCTCAGGAGCAGGGGGCCTAGTCTACACTGAAGCTTTCTTT. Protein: CASSSGAGGLVYTEAFF.

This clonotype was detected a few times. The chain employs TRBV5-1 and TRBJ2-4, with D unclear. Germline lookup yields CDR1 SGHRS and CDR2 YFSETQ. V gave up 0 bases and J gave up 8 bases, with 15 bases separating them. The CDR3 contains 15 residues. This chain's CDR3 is CASSLGDPRADIQYF. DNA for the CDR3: TGCGCCAGCAGCTTGGGGGATCCTCGGGCGGACATTCAGTACTTC.

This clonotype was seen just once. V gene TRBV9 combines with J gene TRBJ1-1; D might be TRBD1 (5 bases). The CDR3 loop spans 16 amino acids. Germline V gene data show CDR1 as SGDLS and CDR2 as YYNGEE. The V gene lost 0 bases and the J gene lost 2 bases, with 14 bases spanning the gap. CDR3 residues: CASSVATGLPNTEAFF. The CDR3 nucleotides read TGTGCCAGCAGCGTAGCTACGGGGCTTCCAAACACTGAAGCTTTCTTT.

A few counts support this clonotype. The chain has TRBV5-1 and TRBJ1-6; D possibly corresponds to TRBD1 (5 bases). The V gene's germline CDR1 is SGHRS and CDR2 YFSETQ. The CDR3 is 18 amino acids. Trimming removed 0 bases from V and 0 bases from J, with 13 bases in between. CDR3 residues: CASSLVGTVSSYNSPLHF. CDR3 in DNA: TGCGCCAGCAGCTTGGTGGGGACGGTCAGCTCCTATAATTCACCCCTCCACTTT.

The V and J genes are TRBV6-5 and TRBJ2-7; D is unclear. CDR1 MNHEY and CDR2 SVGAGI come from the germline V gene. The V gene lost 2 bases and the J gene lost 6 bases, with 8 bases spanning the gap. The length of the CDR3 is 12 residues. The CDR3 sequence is CASSYNQFEQYF. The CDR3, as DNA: TGTGCCAGCAGTTACAACCAGTTCGAGCAGTACTTC.